A selection of T cell receptor beta chains follows, all from one sample in a study of blood T cell repertoires in COVID-19. Using immunoSEQ multiplex PCR, the repertoire was profiled, and TCRdb retains in-frame clones only, with some absent. The table has some 290,000 clones, 90% seen once. The sample comprised PBMCs or T cells enriched from blood (not recorded which). These receptors originate from a woman younger than 45 who had been exposed to COVID-19. Both conserved end residues are part of each CDR3. The D gene is left open where the match is weak. The size field is filled for only some rows; it gives once, few, many or a size class.

v_gene	d_gene	j_gene	abundance	CDR3aa	CDR3nt
TRBV5-1	TRBD2	TRBJ2-1	.	CASSSLAGGLNEQFF	TGCGCCAGCAGCTCACTAGCGGGGGGGCTGAATGAGCAGTTCTTC
TRBV11-2	.	TRBJ1-2	.	CASSPVRARRTYGYTF	TGTGCCAGCAGCCCCGTCAGGGCCCGCCGTACCTATGGCTACACCTTC
TRBV5-4	TRBD2	TRBJ2-7	.	CASSSRLAGEYEQYF	TGTGCCAGCAGCTCGCGACTAGCGGGGGAATACGAGCAGTACTTC
TRBV7-9	TRBD2	TRBJ2-7	.	CASSDSGGTFYEQYF	TGTGCCAGCAGCGACAGCGGGGGGACTTTCTACGAGCAGTACTTC
TRBV27	TRBD1	TRBJ1-5	.	CASSFGTGGNQPQHF	TGTGCCAGCAGTTTCGGGACAGGGGGAAATCAGCCCCAGCATTTT
TRBV2	TRBD1	TRBJ1-3	.	CASSRQGPGNTIYF	TGTGCCAGCAGTCGACAGGGGCCTGGAAACACCATATATTTT
TRBV24-1	TRBD1	TRBJ1-6	.	CATSEQQGASGSPLHF	TGTGCCACCAGTGAACAACAGGGGGCGTCGGGTTCACCCCTCCACTTT
TRBV27	.	TRBJ1-4	few	CASSSHGGENEKLFF	TGTGCCAGCAGTTCCCATGGGGGGGAAAATGAAAAACTGTTTTTT
TRBV9	TRBD2	TRBJ2-3	.	CASSSRAGAVSDTQYF	TGTGCCAGCAGCTCCCGAGCGGGGGCGGTTTCAGATACGCAGTATTTT
TRBV30	TRBD1	TRBJ1-5	.	CAWSVGDSGQPQHF	TGTGCCTGGAGTGTGGGGGACAGTGGGCAGCCCCAGCATTTT
TRBV10-3	TRBD1	TRBJ1-2	.	CAISGVGTGEYGYTF	TGTGCCATCAGTGGCGTGGGGACAGGGGAATATGGCTACACCTTC
TRBV18	.	TRBJ2-3	.	CASANQWVAELRTDTQYF	TGTGCCAGCGCAAACCAGTGGGTAGCGGAACTCCGCACAGATACGCAGTATTTT
TRBV2	TRBD2	TRBJ2-5	.	CASSTPGEGQETQYF	TGTGCCAGCAGTACCCCGGGGGAGGGACAAGAGACCCAGTACTTC
TRBV5-1	TRBD1	TRBJ2-4	.	CASSKGTGGNIQYF	TGCGCCAGCAGTAAGGGGACAGGGGGAAACATTCAGTACTTC
TRBV5-1	.	TRBJ1-2	.	CASSLGTVNYGYTF	TGCGCCAGCAGCTTGGGGACAGTTAACTATGGCTACACCTTC
TRBV15	.	TRBJ2-5	.	CATSRDPVNQETQYF	TGTGCCACCAGCAGAGATCCGGTGAACCAAGAGACCCAGTACTTC
TRBV11-2	TRBD2	TRBJ2-5	.	CASSVRLAGEETQYF	TGTGCCAGCAGCGTCCGACTAGCGGGGGAGGAGACCCAGTACTTC
TRBV3-1/TRBV3-2	.	TRBJ2-3	.	CASSRDRQGRTDTQYF	TGTGCCAGCAGCCGAGACAGGCAGGGGCGGACAGATACGCAGTATTTT
TRBV7-3	.	TRBJ1-1	.	CASSQRTNLNTEAFF	TGTGCCAGCAGCCAAAGGACAAATCTAAATACTGAAGCTTTCTTT
TRBV11-2	.	TRBJ1-2	.	CASSLGAAGIHGYTF	TGTGCCAGCAGCTTAGGGGCCGCAGGGATCCATGGCTACACCTTC
TRBV4-2	TRBD2	TRBJ2-2	.	CASSQDLLSGGAFTGELFF	TGTGCCAGCAGCCAAGATTTATTAAGCGGGGGGGCTTTCACCGGGGAGCTGTTTTTT
TRBV6-5	.	TRBJ1-2	.	CASSYRPTGTLGGYTF	TGTGCCAGCAGTTACCGGCCTACAGGGACCTTGGGTGGCTACACCTTC
TRBV6-5	.	TRBJ2-7	.	CASSYISGYRDEQYF	TGTGCCAGCAGTTACATTAGCGGTTATAGGGACGAGCAGTACTTC
TRBV4-2	.	TRBJ2-5	.	CASSQERGGQETQYF	TGTGCCAGCAGCCAAGAGCGGGGCGGGCAAGAGACCCAGTACTTC
TRBV10-3	TRBD1	TRBJ2-1	.	CAISESAPGTGALF	TGTGCCATCAGTGAGTCGGCCCCTGGGACAGGGGCGCTCTTC
TRBV2	TRBD2	TRBJ2-7	.	CASSEERGPYYEQYF	TGTGCCAGCAGTGAAGAGCGGGGACCCTACTACGAGCAGTACTTC
TRBV6-4	.	TRBJ1-6	.	CASSPRGGYNSPLHF	TGTGCCAGCAGTCCCCGGGGGGGCTATAATTCACCCCTCCACTTT
TRBV19	.	TRBJ2-7	.	CASRTAFEQYF	TGTGCCAGCAGGACAGCCTTTGAGCAGTACTTC
TRBV19	.	TRBJ2-1	.	CASSRAEYNEQFF	TGTGCCAGTAGCCGAGCGGAGTACAATGAGCAGTTCTTC
TRBV25-1	.	TRBJ1-2	.	CASSIQGQLGYTF	TGTGCCAGCAGTATTCAAGGACAGTTGGGCTACACCTTC
TRBV20-1	TRBD1	TRBJ1-1	.	CSARRDRKAFF	TGCAGTGCTCGGCGGGACAGAAAAGCTTTCTTT
TRBV20-1	.	TRBJ2-3	.	CSASKRGGDTQYF	TGCAGTGCTAGTAAGAGGGGGGGGGATACGCAGTATTTT
TRBV29-1	.	TRBJ2-3	.	CSVSSGTDTQYF	TGCAGCGTGTCTAGCGGCACAGATACGCAGTATTTT
TRBV18	TRBD1	TRBJ1-1	.	CASSPVGTVPEAFF	TGTGCCAGCTCACCTGTAGGGACAGTACCTGAAGCTTTCTTT
TRBV3-1/TRBV3-2	.	TRBJ2-5	once	CASSTGEETQYF	TGTGCCAGCAGTACAGGTGAAGAGACCCAGTACTTC
TRBV3-1/TRBV3-2	TRBD1	TRBJ2-7	.	CASSQARGPRSEQYF	TGTGCCAGCAGCCAAGCTAGGGGGCCCAGATCCGAGCAGTACTTC